This TCR beta chain stems from a study of T cell repertoires in cytomegalovirus infection. The study's findings and limits: HLA-C-restricted CMV clonotypes gave the most frequent clonotype in two of eight donors.

Between the trimmed V and J ends, which lost 1 base and 2 bases, there was a span of 10 bases. The CDR3 is made up of 15 amino acids. Germline V lookup: CDR1 SGHTA, CDR2 FQGNSA. To note about this clonotype: Its matching antigen is unknown.

TCRdb independently ran MiXCR on the reads; one entry per CDR3 protein. The sample lists around 100,000 distinct CDR3 sequences; 30% were seen once. The chain couples TRBV7-2 to TRBJ2-3, with unresolved D. The material was CD8+ T cells from cultured PBMCs, obtained from culture after CMV antigen stimulation. The sequence derives from a human donor in good health (CMV status not recorded). Some clones in this sample may be carry-over from other donors' samples. The CDR3 loop is CASSLELVLTDTQYF. Written as DNA, the CDR3 is TGTGCCAGCAGCTTAGAATTGGTCCTCACAGATACGCAGTATTTT.